This TCR beta chain comes out of a study of T cells in Graves' hyperthyroidism and ophthalmopathy. Uncontrolled infection, other autoimmune disease, pregnancy or lactation disqualified patients from enrolment. Using over 8.5 ml of fresh peripheral blood, PBMCs were prepared. Amplification yielded TCR beta CDR3 regions, with RNA transcripts as the source. A set of HTBI primers served as the primers for a first-round RT-PCR of the TCR CDR3. MiXCR, applied by TCRdb to the multiplex PCR reads, yields one record per CDR3 protein. The sample includes hundreds of thousands of distinct CDR3 sequences, around 14% of them seen just once. V was clipped by 2 bases and J by 7 bases, with 8 bases between them. The germline CDR1 and CDR2 sequences are MNHEY and SMNVEV (reference sequence). The CDR3 is made up of 12 amino acids. This clonotype was observed at least ten times.

This clonotype was sampled from a woman aged 18-35 years with Graves' hyperthyroidism. The gene calls are TRBV27 and TRBJ1-2; a possible D gene is TRBD1 (5 bases). Source material: blood. The CDR3 loop reads CASSLSGTGYTF. The CDR3 coding sequence is TGTGCCAGCAGTTTAAGTGGGACTGGCTACACCTTC.